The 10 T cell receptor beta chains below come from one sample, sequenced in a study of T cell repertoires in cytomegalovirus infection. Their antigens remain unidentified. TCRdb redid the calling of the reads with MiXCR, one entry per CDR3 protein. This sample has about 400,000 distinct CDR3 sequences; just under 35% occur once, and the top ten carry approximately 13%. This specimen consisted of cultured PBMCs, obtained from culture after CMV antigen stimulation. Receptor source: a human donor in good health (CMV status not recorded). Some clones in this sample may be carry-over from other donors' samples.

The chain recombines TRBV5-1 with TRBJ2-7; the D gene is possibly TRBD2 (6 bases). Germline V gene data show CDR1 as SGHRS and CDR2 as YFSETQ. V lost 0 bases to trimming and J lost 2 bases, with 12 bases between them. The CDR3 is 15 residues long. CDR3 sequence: CASSLDGSATYEQYV. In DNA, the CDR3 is TGCGCCAGCAGCTTGGACGGGAGCGCCACCTACGAGCAGTACGTC.

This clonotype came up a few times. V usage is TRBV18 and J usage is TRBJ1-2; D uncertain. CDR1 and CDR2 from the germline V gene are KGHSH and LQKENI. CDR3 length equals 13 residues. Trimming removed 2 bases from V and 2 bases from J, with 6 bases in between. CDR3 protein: CASSPGENYGYTF. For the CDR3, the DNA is TGTGCCAGCTCACCAGGCGAAAACTATGGCTACACCTTC.

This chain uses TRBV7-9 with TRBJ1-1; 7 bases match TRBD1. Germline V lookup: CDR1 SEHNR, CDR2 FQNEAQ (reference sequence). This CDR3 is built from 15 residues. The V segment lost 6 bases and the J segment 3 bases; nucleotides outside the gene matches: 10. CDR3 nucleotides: TGTGCCAGCAGAGTGTCGAGAACAGGGGACACTGAAGCTTTCTTT. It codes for CASRVSRTGDTEAFF. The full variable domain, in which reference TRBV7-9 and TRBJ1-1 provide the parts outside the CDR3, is DTGVSQNPRHKITKRGQNVTFRCDPISEHNRLYWYRQTLGQGPEFLTYFQNEAQLEKSRLLSDRFSAERPKGSFSTLEIQRTEQGDSAMYLCASRVSRTGDTEAFFGQGTRLTVV.

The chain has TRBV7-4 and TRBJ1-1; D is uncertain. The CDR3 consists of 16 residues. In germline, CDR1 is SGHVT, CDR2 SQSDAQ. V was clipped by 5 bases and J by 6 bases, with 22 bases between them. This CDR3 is CASSRRVGKIQPEAFF. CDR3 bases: TGTGCCAGCAGCCGCCGGGTAGGGAAGATCCAACCTGAAGCTTTCTTT.

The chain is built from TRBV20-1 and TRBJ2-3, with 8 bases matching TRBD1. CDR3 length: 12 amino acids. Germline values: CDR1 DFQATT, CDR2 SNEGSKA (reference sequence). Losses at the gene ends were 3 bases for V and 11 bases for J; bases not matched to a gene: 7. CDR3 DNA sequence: TGCAGTGCTAGGTTCCTGACAGGGGTGCAGTATTTT. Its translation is CSARFLTGVQYF.

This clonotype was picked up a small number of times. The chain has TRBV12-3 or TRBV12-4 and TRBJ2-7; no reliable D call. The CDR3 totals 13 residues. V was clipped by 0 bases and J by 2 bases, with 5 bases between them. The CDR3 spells CASSLAGTYEQYF. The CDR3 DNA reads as TGTGCCAGCAGTTTAGCTGGAACCTACGAGCAGTACTTC.

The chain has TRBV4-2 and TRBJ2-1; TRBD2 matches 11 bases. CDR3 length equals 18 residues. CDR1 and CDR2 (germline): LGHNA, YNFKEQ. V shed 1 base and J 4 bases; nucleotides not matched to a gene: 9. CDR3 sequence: CASSQVGSGRASYNEQFF. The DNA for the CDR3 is TGTGCCAGCAGCCAAGTGGGTAGCGGGAGGGCCTCTTACAATGAGCAGTTCTTC.

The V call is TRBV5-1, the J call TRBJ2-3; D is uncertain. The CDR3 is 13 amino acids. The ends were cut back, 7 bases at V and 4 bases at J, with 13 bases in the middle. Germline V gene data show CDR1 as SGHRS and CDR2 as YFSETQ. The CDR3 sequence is CASGLVGADTQYF. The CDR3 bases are TGCGCCAGCGGCCTAGTTGGGGCAGATACGCAGTATTTT.

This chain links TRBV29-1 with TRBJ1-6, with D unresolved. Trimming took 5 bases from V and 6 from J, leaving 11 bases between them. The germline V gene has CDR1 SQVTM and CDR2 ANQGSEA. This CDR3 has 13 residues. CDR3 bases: TGCAGCGTTCAGCAGGCGGCTAATTCACCCCTCCACTTT. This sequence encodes CSVQQAANSPLHF.

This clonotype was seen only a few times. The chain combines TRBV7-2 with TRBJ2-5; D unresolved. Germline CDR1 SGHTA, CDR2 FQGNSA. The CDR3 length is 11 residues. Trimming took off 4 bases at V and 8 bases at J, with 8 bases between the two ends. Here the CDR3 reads CASSSSSTQYF. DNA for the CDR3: TGTGCCAGCAGCTCCTCCTCTACCCAGTACTTC.